Listed here is a single T cell receptor beta chain. The table lists this clonotype with many counts. Its specific antigen is unknown. Within one base of it there is no much larger clone, and no base qualities were kept. Naive CD8 T cell libraries were made from roughly 20,000 to 1,000,000 sorted cells using 10%, 30% or 50% of purified RNA. Naive CD8 T cells were FACS-sorted as CD8+CD4-CCR7+CD45RA+ on a BD FACSAria II into RLT Plus buffer. Under 11 TCR copies' worth of Jurkat RNA were spiked into about 20,000-1,000,000 naive CD8 T cell samples to test detection sensitivity. CD8 T cells were enriched with RosetteSep CD8+ T Cell Enrichment Cocktail and Ficoll-Paque, followed by ACK red cell lysis. The sample is drawn from a study of molecular identifiers for immune sequencing clone quantification (dated by TCRdb to 2016 to 2019). About the full investigation: For a replicate experiment, RNA from roughly 20,000 or 100,000 naive CD8 T cells was divided into five aliquots, and four of the five aliquots were sequenced. This methods study benchmarked molecular-identifier clustering-based TCR repertoire sequencing (MIDCIRS) and TCR RNA copy counting, using CD8 T cells to do so.

Receptor libraries were prepared by PCR. These reads were obtained on a NextSeq 500. Bulk TCR libraries were made following a previously described method, with the TCR primers given in Table S5. The Qiagen AllPrep DNA/RNA kit was used to purify total RNA. Before any analysis, reads coming from multiple sequencing runs of the same library were combined into one pool. The authors' analysis ran thus. Reads were retained only if their TCR constant sequence matched exactly, and those retained reads were trimmed to 150 nt and grouped according to their 12-nt molecular barcodes. Reads within each barcode group were sub-clustered using a 15% Levenshtein threshold, and quality-weighted consensus sequences were constructed for each RNA molecule. Non-functional sequences were filtered out, along with any lower-count sequence sitting one edit away from another sequence. On the basis of fitting two negative binomial distributions, barcode sub-clusters with fewer than 20% of the maximum read count were discarded. The public reads were run again by TCRdb, first through fastp at Q25 and then through MiXCR, and only productive beta chains were kept. A single entry per CDR3 protein holds the most common genes and DNA from its merged rows. What appears here as the V and J calls and clone size reflects TCRdb's work, not the paper's. In this sample the table shows over 550,000 distinct CDR3 sequences, around 25% of which occur a single time. In total, the top ten clones hold 0.75% to 0.8% of the sample.

What the work shows at the level of the full study, not this receptor alone: The naive libraries included spiked-in Jurkat TCR RNA (10 copies' worth), and this RNA is not part of the donor repertoire. Modeling estimated roughly 3.2 recovered TCR RNA copies per cell, compared with approximately 10 by digital PCR, which implies around 33% capture efficiency. Clones above 20 RNA copies held over 98% of molecules in CMV-specific effector cells but under 1% in naive cells. Identical TCR molecules sharing a barcode could cause highly expanded clone sizes to be underestimated. A single cell's worth of spiked-in Jurkat TCR RNA was reported detectable even among under 1.1 million naive CD8 T cells. When barcode sub-clustering was omitted, TCR diversity was inflated by chimeric consensus sequences, with chimeras reaching as high as 47%.

This sequence originates from a human donor in good health. Some libraries in this study had Jurkat cell RNA spiked in. The sequencing input was naive CD8+ T cells from blood, with Jurkat cell RNA spiked in. Sample cell subset or site, as interpreted from the label and publication: FACS-sorted CD8+CD4-CCR7+CD45RA+ naive T cells.

Here the CDR3 is given as CSVAGGTANEKLFF. The sequence in DNA is TGCAGCGTCGCGGGAGGGACAGCTAATGAAAAACTGTTTTTT. The chain links TRBV29-1 with TRBJ1-4, and 7 junctional nucleotides match TRBD1. The germline V gene yields SQVTM for CDR1 and ANQGSEA for CDR2. Trimming takes 6 bases off V and 3 bases off J; junction bases not matched to a gene: 7. Reading from cysteine to phenylalanine, the CDR3 counts 14 amino acids. The kept DNA is CDR3 alone, 42 bases in frame from the first base.